One sample yielded the 26 T cell receptor beta chains listed below, sequenced in a study of OX40 agonist ivuxolimab in advanced cancers. The data were produced by immunoSEQ multiplex PCR, yet TCRdb's version contains in-frame clones alone and is incomplete. Among fewer than 90,000 clones listed, roughly 91% were seen once. The sequences come from CD4+ or CD8+ T cells sorted from blood, collected in a trial of the OX40 agonist ivuxolimab. Receptors originate from an adult with an advanced solid tumor such as melanoma, head and neck, liver or kidney cancer.

This chain connects TRBV9 to TRBJ2-5, with D unclear. The CDR3 is 12 amino acids. Deletions cut 3 bases from V and 5 bases from J, with 8 bases between. Germline values: CDR1 SGDLS, CDR2 YYNGEE. CDR3 region: CASSAYGETQYF. CDR3 DNA: TGTGCCAGCAGCGCCTATGGGGAGACCCAGTACTTC.

This chain uses TRBV19 with TRBJ1-3, with D possibly being TRBD1 (5 bases). The CDR3 length is 17 residues. CDR1 and CDR2 (germline): LNHDA, SQIVND (reference sequence). V lost 4 bases, J lost 0 bases, and 16 bases lay in between. The CDR3 loop is CASSTLGGQSSGNTIYF. The CDR3 DNA is TGTGCCAGTAGTACCCTCGGAGGACAAAGCTCTGGAAACACCATATATTTT. Variable domain in full (rest from reference TRBV19 and TRBJ1-3): DGGITQSPKYLFRKEGQNVTLSCEQNLNHDAMYWYRQDPGQGLRLIYYSQIVNDFQKGDIAEGYSVSREKKESFPLTVTSAQKNPTAFYLCASSTLGGQSSGNTIYFGEGSWLTVV.

This clone was recorded once. V usage is TRBV9 and J usage is TRBJ2-1; D remains ambiguous. The CDR3 contains 11 residues. The ends were cut back, 7 bases at V and 2 bases at J, with 4 bases in the middle. Germline CDR1 and CDR2: SGDLS and YYNGEE. The CDR3 DNA follows: TGTGCCAGCGGAACCTACAATGAGCAGTTCTTC. Amino acids: CASGTYNEQFF.

The V gene is TRBV5-1, the J gene TRBJ2-1; 8 nucleotides agree with TRBD2. V shed 4 bases, J shed 3 bases, and the junction held 3 bases outside the gene matches. CDR1 and CDR2 (germline): SGHRS, YFSETQ. The CDR3 is 14 residues long. CDR3 nucleotides: TGCGCCAGCAGCAAACTAGCGGACTACAATGAGCAGTTCTTC. It translates to CASSKLADYNEQFF.

V usage is TRBV28 and J usage is TRBJ2-3, with D perhaps matching TRBD2 (5 bases). Germline CDR1 is MDHEN and CDR2 is SYDVKM. V shed 7 bases and J shed 5 bases, with 22 bases lying between them. The CDR3 is 16 amino acids. The CDR3 nucleotides are TGTGCCAGCACTCCACTAGGGCCACTGTTGGAAGATACGCAGTATTTT. Protein product: CASTPLGPLLEDTQYF.

This clone was counted once. The chain couples TRBV6-5 to TRBJ2-3, with 7 bases identical to TRBD2. V lost 0 bases to trimming and J lost 0 bases; unmatched junction nucleotides: 0. Looked up from germline, CDR1 is MNHEY and CDR2 is SVGAGI. The CDR3 has 15 amino acids. The CDR3 region is CASSYSGLSTDTQYF. The CDR3 nucleotides are TGTGCCAGCAGTTACTCGGGACTAAGCACAGATACGCAGTATTTT.

This rearrangement joins TRBV7-8 to TRBJ1-2; the D is unclear. This CDR3 spans 15 amino acids. Germline V gene lookup returns CDR1 SGHVS and CDR2 FQNEAQ. Trimming shortened V by 0 bases and J by 0 bases, and 8 bases separated the two germline ends. CDR3 bases: TGTGCCAGCAGCTTAGCGCCGGAAGCTAACTATGGCTACACCTTC. Translation: CASSLAPEANYGYTF.

The rearrangement uses TRBV15 and TRBJ2-5, with D perhaps TRBD2 (5 bases). Per germline, CDR1 LNHNV and CDR2 YYDKDF (reference sequence). The CDR3 covers 14 residues. Trimming left V 1 base short and J 2 bases short, with 8 bases between. The CDR3 sequence is CATSRGTGQETQYF. CDR3 nucleotides: TGTGCCACCAGCAGAGGGACGGGGCAAGAGACCCAGTACTTC.

The CDR3 DNA is TGTGCCAGCAGCCCCCAGACAGGATCCCCCGGATTCACTGAAGCTTTCTTT. This gives the protein CASSPQTGSPGFTEAFF. This chain uses TRBV7-2 with TRBJ1-1; D is possibly TRBD1 (6 bases). Germline V gene data show CDR1 as SGHTA and CDR2 as FQGNSA. The CDR3 contains 17 residues. Trimming left V 5 bases short and J 4 bases short, with 23 bases between.

The chain links TRBV5-4 to TRBJ2-2, with D maybe TRBD2 (5 bases). V was cut by 0 bases and J by 6 bases, with 18 bases left in between. CDR3 length: 17 residues. Germline V gene lookup returns CDR1 SGHNT and CDR2 YYREEE (reference sequence). Here the CDR3 reads CASSLGAGAPSPGELFF. The DNA for the CDR3 is TGTGCCAGCAGCTTGGGGGCGGGCGCCCCGTCCCCCGGGGAGCTGTTTTTT.

In nucleotides, the CDR3 is TGTGCCAGCAGAGGAAGGGGCGGTGGCTACACCTTC. This sequence encodes CASRGRGGGYTF. The gene calls are TRBV6-4 and TRBJ1-2; D might be TRBD1 (5 bases). Trimming left V 6 bases short and J 7 bases short, with 12 bases between. Germline lookup yields CDR1 MRHNA and CDR2 SNTAGT. CDR3 length equals 12 residues.

J is TRBJ2-7 and V is TRBV28; D might be TRBD1 or TRBD2, each matching 5 bases. Trimming pared 8 bases from V and 2 bases from J, leaving 19 bases between. CDR3 length equals 15 residues. CDR1 and CDR2 from the germline V gene are MDHEN and SYDVKM. This CDR3 reads CASFPSSGQTYEQYF. CDR3 in DNA: TGTGCCAGCTTCCCCTCATCGGGGCAGACCTACGAGCAGTACTTC.

The chain uses TRBV6-6 and TRBJ2-7; 10 nucleotides agree with TRBD1. The junction had 6 bases not matched to a gene; V was cut back by 6 bases and J by 4 bases. This CDR3 contains 14 residues. From germline, CDR1 is MNHNY and CDR2 SVGAGI (reference sequence). The CDR3 DNA follows: TGTGCCAGCAGACCGGGACAGGGGAATTACGAGCAGTACTTC. Translating it yields CASRPGQGNYEQYF.

The chain couples TRBV29-1 to TRBJ2-2; 7 nucleotides agree with TRBD1. The CDR3 has 14 residues. CDR1 is SQVTM and CDR2 is ANQGSEA in the germline V gene. V trimming: 6 bases; J trimming: 2 bases; junction bases outside the gene matches: 6. The CDR3 loop is CSVRDRANTGELFF. The CDR3 DNA reads as TGCAGCGTACGTGACAGGGCTAACACCGGGGAGCTGTTTTTT.

V usage is TRBV28 and J usage is TRBJ1-2, with D uncertain. CDR1 and CDR2 from the germline V gene are MDHEN and SYDVKM. The V and J ends lost 5 bases and 8 bases respectively, with 15 bases between them. This CDR3 comprises 13 residues. Written as DNA, the CDR3 is TGTGCCAGCAGTACCACCCCTGGGCCCGGCTACACCTTC. Translating it yields CASSTTPGPGYTF.

The chain is built from TRBV30 and TRBJ1-2; 9 nucleotides line up with TRBD1. This CDR3 region has 14 residues. Germline trimming cut 4 bases from V and 3 bases from J; bases unmatched to any gene: 6. CDR1 is GTSNPN, CDR2 SVGIG, per germline (reference sequence). In DNA, the CDR3 is TGTGCCTGGAACGACAGGGGGAGGTACTATGGCTACACCTTC. It translates to CAWNDRGRYYGYTF.

This clone has just one count. The chain joins TRBV5-4 to TRBJ2-7, with a tentative D call TRBD2 (6 bases). This CDR3 is 12 amino acids long. Trimming took off 4 bases at V and 6 bases at J, with 11 bases between the two ends. Germline V gene data show CDR1 as SGHNT and CDR2 as YYREEE (reference sequence). DNA of the CDR3: TGTGCCAGCAGCCGCGAGGGACTCGAGCAGTACTTC. This gives the protein CASSREGLEQYF.

The V gene is TRBV10-3, the J gene TRBJ2-5, with 9 bases matching TRBD1. The CDR3 consists of 13 residues. V trimming: 11 bases; J trimming: 1 base; junction bases outside the gene matches: 5. Germline lookup yields CDR1 ENHRY and CDR2 SYGVKD. CDR3 loop: CAVSGQGQETQYF. DNA of the CDR3: TGTGCCGTCTCGGGACAGGGCCAAGAGACCCAGTACTTC.

This clone was seen a few times. CDR3 coding DNA: TGTGCCAGCAGTTTCAGGGCTATCATGAACACTGAAGCTTTCTTT. Amino acids: CASSFRAIMNTEAFF. This chain connects TRBV27 to TRBJ1-1, with a tentative D call TRBD1 (5 bases). Germline loops: CDR1 MNHEY, CDR2 SMNVEV (reference sequence). The CDR3 contains 15 residues. V lost 3 bases and J 0 bases, leaving 11 bases between the germline ends.

The chain recombines TRBV5-4 with TRBJ2-7; D may be TRBD1 or TRBD2 (5 bases each). The CDR3 consists of 16 residues. V dropped 3 bases and J dropped 5 bases, with 21 bases sitting between them. Germline CDR1 reads SGHNT; CDR2 reads YYREEE (reference sequence). CDR3 residues: CASSSVGTGPGNEQYF. DNA of the CDR3: TGTGCCAGCAGCTCGGTTGGGACGGGTCCGGGTAACGAGCAGTACTTC.

This clone occurred a few times. The rearrangement links TRBV5-1 to TRBJ2-2; D is unclear. This CDR3 has 14 residues. CDR1 is SGHRS, CDR2 YFSETQ, per germline. Trimming removed 0 bases at V and 8 bases at J, with 11 bases between. The CDR3 reads CASSLEPETGELFF. CDR3 nucleotide sequence: TGCGCCAGCAGCTTGGAACCCGAAACAGGGGAGCTGTTTTTT.

The chain combines TRBV7-9 with TRBJ1-4; D gene ambiguous. Trimming removed 3 bases at V and 8 bases at J, with 10 bases between. Germline lookup yields CDR1 SEHNR and CDR2 FQNEAQ (reference sequence). CDR3 length: 13 residues. CDR3 DNA sequence: TGTGCCAGCAGCTTCCTAGGCCAGGAAAAACTGTTTTTT. Its translation: CASSFLGQEKLFF.

The rearrangement links TRBV19 to TRBJ2-3, with 9 bases that match TRBD1. V lost 7 bases, J lost 0 bases, and 5 bases stayed unmatched. This CDR3 is 15 amino acids long. The germline CDR1 and CDR2 sequences are LNHDA and SQIVND (reference sequence). In nucleotides, the CDR3 is TGTGCCAGTAACGACAGGGGGTCGAGCACAGATACGCAGTATTTT. It is translated as CASNDRGSSTDTQYF.

This chain links TRBV15 with TRBJ1-3; no reliable D call. CDR1 and CDR2 from the germline V gene are LNHNV and YYDKDF (reference sequence). The length of the CDR3 is 17 residues. V was shortened by 1 base and J by 0 bases, with 13 bases between the two germline ends. In DNA form, the CDR3 reads TGTGCCACCAGCAGAGTAGATACACGGAACTCTGGAAACACCATATATTTT. Translating gives CATSRVDTRNSGNTIYF. The full variable domain, with the rest looked up from reference TRBV15 and TRBJ1-3, is DAMVIQNPRYQVTQFGKPVTLSCSQTLNHNVMYWYQQKSSQAPKLLFHYYDKDFNNEADTPDNFQSRRPNTSFCFLDIRSPGLGDTAMYLCATSRVDTRNSGNTIYFGEGSWLTVV.

The V and J genes are TRBV5-4 and TRBJ2-5; 9 nucleotides agree with TRBD2. This CDR3 has 17 amino acids. Germline V gives CDR1 SGHNT, CDR2 YYREEE (reference sequence). V lost 2 bases, J lost 4 bases, and 12 bases stayed unmatched. CDR3 nucleotides: TGTGCCAGCAGCTTCAGTTCGTCCAGCGGGAGGAGAGAGACCCAGTACTTC. It translates to CASSFSSSSGRRETQYF.

The chain employs TRBV6-4 and TRBJ1-4, with a tentative D call TRBD1 (5 bases). CDR1 and CDR2 (germline): MRHNA, SNTAGT. Trimming took 8 bases from V and 8 from J, leaving 15 bases between them. The CDR3 is made up of 13 amino acids. The CDR3, as DNA: TGTGCCAGCTTACAGGAGGGGAGAGAAAAACTGTTTTTT. This sequence encodes CASLQEGREKLFF.